This record concerns one T cell receptor (beta chain) sequence. The data were obtained in a study of control samples from healthy donors and cancer patients. Germline V gene sequence: CDR1 SGDLS, CDR2 YYNGEE. This CDR3 has 16 amino acids. Trimming removed 0 bases from V and 0 bases from J; junction bases left unmatched: 4. The assay was immunoSEQ multiplex PCR, and TCRdb's table has in-frame clones only and misses some. The sample consists of approximately 68,000 clones, 83% of them appearing once. Specimen: blood. V and J are TRBV9 and TRBJ2-3; 7 nucleotides line up with TRBD2. The origin of this receptor is a man aged 55 to 70 in good health. CDR3 region: CASSVGASGSTDTQYF. For the CDR3, the DNA is TGTGCCAGCAGCGTAGGGGCTAGCGGTAGCACAGATACGCAGTATTTT.